This T cell receptor beta chain is drawn from a study of identical twins. The V segment lost 5 bases and the J segment 2 bases; nucleotides outside the gene matches: 19. The CDR3 loop spans 19 amino acids. CDR1 is MNHEY, CDR2 SMNVEV, per germline (reference sequence). This clonotype was observed a handful of times. TCRdb reanalysed the 5' RACE reads using MiXCR and keeps one entry per CDR3 protein. The sample holds hundreds of thousands of distinct CDR3 sequences, approximately 9% seen once. The sample comprised memory (CD45RO+) T cells sorted from blood. The chain links TRBV27 to TRBJ2-7, with 9 bases that match TRBD1. This TCR was sampled from a woman aged 18-29 years in good health. Here the CDR3 reads CASSPTEDRGYFRTYEQYF. The DNA for the CDR3 is TGTGCCAGCAGTCCTACCGAGGACAGGGGATATTTTAGAACCTACGAGCAGTACTTC.